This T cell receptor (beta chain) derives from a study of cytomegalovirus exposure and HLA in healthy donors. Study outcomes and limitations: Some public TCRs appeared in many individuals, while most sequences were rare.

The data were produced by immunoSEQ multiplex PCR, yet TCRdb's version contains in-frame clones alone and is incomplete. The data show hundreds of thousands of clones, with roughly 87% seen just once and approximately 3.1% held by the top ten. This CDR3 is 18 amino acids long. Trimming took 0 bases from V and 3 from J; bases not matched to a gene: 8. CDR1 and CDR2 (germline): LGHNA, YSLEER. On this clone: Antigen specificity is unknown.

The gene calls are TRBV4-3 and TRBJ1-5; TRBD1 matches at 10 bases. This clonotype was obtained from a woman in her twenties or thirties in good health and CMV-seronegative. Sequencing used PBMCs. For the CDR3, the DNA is TGCGCCAGCAGCCAAGATCGGGGACAGGGGTGGTTCAATCAGCCCCAGCATTTT. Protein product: CASSQDRGQGWFNQPQHF.